This is a list of T cell receptor beta chains from one sample in a study of T cell repertoires in cytomegalovirus infection. MiXCR, applied by TCRdb to the reads, yields one record per CDR3 protein. The sample contains around 550,000 distinct CDR3 sequences, about 25% of which appear only once. The specimen sequenced was PBMCs. These receptors came from a human donor in good health (CMV status not recorded). Some clones in this sample may be carry-over from other donors' samples. Each CDR3 is given with its conserved first and last residue. A D gene is named only where the DNA matches it firmly. Not all rows give a size; the values are once, few, many and, for expanded clones, a class.

TGTGCCAGTAGTGGACAGATCCCCTATGGCTACACCTTC | CASSGQIPYGYTF | - | - | TRBJ1-2 | TRBV19
TGTGCCAGCAGCCAAGGCGGGACAGGGGGATGGACTGAAGCTTTCTTT | CASSQGGTGGWTEAFF | few | TRBD1 | TRBJ1-1 | TRBV14
TGTGCCAGCAGTTACTCGGGCAGAAGCTCTGGAAACACCATATATTTT | CASSYSGRSSGNTIYF | - | - | TRBJ1-3 | TRBV6-8
TGTGCCAGCAGCCAGTCGGAGGCTACAGCTTTCTTT | CASSQSEATAFF | - | - | TRBJ1-1 | TRBV7-9
TGTGCCAGCAGCTTAAGACGCCATAGCAATCAGCCCCAGCATTTT | CASSLRRHSNQPQHF | - | - | TRBJ1-5 | TRBV7-2
TGTGCCAGCAGTTTCCAGCGGGGTTACGAGCAGTACTTC | CASSFQRGYEQYF | - | TRBD2 | TRBJ2-7 | TRBV27
TGTGCCAGCAGTGGACTAGCGGGAGGTAATCGTGAGCAGTTCTTC | CASSGLAGGNREQFF | few | TRBD2 | TRBJ2-1 | TRBV6-8
TGTGCCAGCAGCCTAAACAGCGGGAGGGCCGGTAATGAGCAGTTCTTC | CASSLNSGRAGNEQFF | many | TRBD2 | TRBJ2-1 | TRBV12-3/TRBV12-4
TGCGCCAGCAGCCAATTAGGACTGGAAAAACTGTTTTTT | CASSQLGLEKLFF | few | - | TRBJ1-4 | TRBV4-1
TGCAGTGCTTCGCGGGACAGGGGGCGTCAGCCCCAGCATTTT | CSASRDRGRQPQHF | - | TRBD1 | TRBJ1-5 | TRBV20-1
TGTGCCAGCAGCCACCCTGAGGGAGGCTACACCTTC | CASSHPEGGYTF | - | - | TRBJ1-2 | TRBV6-5
TGTGCCAGCAGCTTTGCCGGGACCCCCGAGCCAAACATTCAGTACTTC | CASSFAGTPEPNIQYF | few | - | TRBJ2-4 | TRBV5-3
TGTGCCAGCAGCCTAAGGGACTCTTGGGGGGAGCTGTTTTTT | CASSLRDSWGELFF | few | - | TRBJ2-2 | TRBV9
TGTGCCAGCAGCTTAGTAGGGGAGGGGACTGGAAACACCATATATTTT | CASSLVGEGTGNTIYF | many | - | TRBJ1-3 | TRBV7-6
TGTGCCAGCAGCCGAACCGGGACTAGCGGGAGGAGGGAGACCCAGTACTTC | CASSRTGTSGRRETQYF | few | TRBD2 | TRBJ2-5 | TRBV7-2
TGTGCCAGCAGCTATCCCGGATCTAATCAGCCCCAGCATTTT | CASSYPGSNQPQHF | many | - | TRBJ1-5 | TRBV7-2
TGTGCCAGCAGTTACGCAACTAATGAAAAACTGTTTTTT | CASSYATNEKLFF | few | - | TRBJ1-4 | TRBV6-5
TGTGCCAGCACAAGCGGGAGCTCCTACGAGCAGTACTTC | CASTSGSSYEQYF | few | TRBD2 | TRBJ2-7 | TRBV6-5
TGTGCCAGCAGTCGTCATCCTGAAGCTTTCTTT | CASSRHPEAFF | once | - | TRBJ1-1 | TRBV28
TGTGCCAGCAGTTTAGGGGCAGCAGGGGGCCTCACTGAAGCTTTCTTT | CASSLGAAGGLTEAFF | few | TRBD1 | TRBJ1-1 | TRBV7-2
TGCAGTGCCACTAGTGGTAACACTGAAGCTTTCTTT | CSATSGNTEAFF | - | - | TRBJ1-1 | TRBV20-1
TGTGCCATCAGTGAGTCGGTGGGACTGAAAAACATTCAGTACTTC | CAISESVGLKNIQYF | few | - | TRBJ2-4 | TRBV10-3
TGTGCCAGCAGCCGAGGCCCTAGCGGGAGAGGGGATGAGCAGTTCTTC | CASSRGPSGRGDEQFF | - | TRBD2 | TRBJ2-1 | TRBV7-2
TGTGCCAGCAGCCAGTCCCGGGACCGAGGATACAATGAGCAGTTCTTC | CASSQSRDRGYNEQFF | few | - | TRBJ2-1 | TRBV2
TGTGCCAGCAGCTTAGTAACAGGGGCTCTGGACAGCAATCAGCCCCAGCATTTT | CASSLVTGALDSNQPQHF | many | TRBD1 | TRBJ1-5 | TRBV7-8
TGCGCCAGCAGCCAAGTACGGGACACGCAGTATTTT | CASSQVRDTQYF | many | - | TRBJ2-3 | TRBV14
TGCGCCAGCAGCTGGACCTCTACTAGAGGCTCCTACAATGAGCAGTTCTTC | CASSWTSTRGSYNEQFF | - | - | TRBJ2-1 | TRBV5-1
TGTGCCAGCAGCCCAACTTCCGGGCCCCGGAGAGAGCAGTACTTC | CASSPTSGPRREQYF | - | - | TRBJ2-7 | TRBV27
TGTGCCAGCAGCTTTGGAGGGGGGAATTCACCCCTCCACTTT | CASSFGGGNSPLHF | - | - | TRBJ1-6 | TRBV7-9
TGTGCCAGCAGCTATGGCGGGGGGGGAAGGACTGCCTACAATGAGCAGTTCTTC | CASSYGGGGRTAYNEQFF | many | TRBD2 | TRBJ2-1 | TRBV7-8
TGTGCCAGCAGCCCCGATGGGGTAGGGAACTATGGCTACACCTTC | CASSPDGVGNYGYTF | many | - | TRBJ1-2 | TRBV7-2
TGTGCCAGCAGTTGGAATCTAGCTGGGGGGAGGGGCGGCGAGCAGTACTTC | CASSWNLAGGRGGEQYF | many | TRBD2 | TRBJ2-7 | TRBV28
TGCAGTGCTTCGGGAGCAATTCCCTACAATGAGCAGTTCTTC | CSASGAIPYNEQFF | few | - | TRBJ2-1 | TRBV20-1
TGTGCCAGCAGTTACACCCTAGCGGGAGGGAACAATGAGCAGTTCTTC | CASSYTLAGGNNEQFF | few | TRBD2 | TRBJ2-1 | TRBV6-2/TRBV6-3
TGTGCCAGCAGTTACTCAGCGGGAACGAACACCGGGGAGCTGTTTTTT | CASSYSAGTNTGELFF | - | TRBD2 | TRBJ2-2 | TRBV6-2/TRBV6-3
TGCGCCAGCAGCGACCGGGGGGACAATGAGCAGTTCTTC | CASSDRGDNEQFF | few | TRBD2 | TRBJ2-1 | TRBV5-1
TGCAGCGTTGAGACCAGGGGGCGTGAAAAACTGTTTTTT | CSVETRGREKLFF | - | TRBD1 | TRBJ1-4 | TRBV29-1
TGTGCCAGCAGTAGACAGGGGAGGAATGAAAAACTGTTTTTT | CASSRQGRNEKLFF | many | TRBD1 | TRBJ1-4 | TRBV7-2
TGTGCCAGCAGCGGGACAGGGATAACCGGGGAGCTGTTTTTT | CASSGTGITGELFF | - | TRBD1 | TRBJ2-2 | TRBV5-4
TGCAGTGCCCCCAGGACAGCGAGGAACACCGGGGAGCTGTTTTTT | CSAPRTARNTGELFF | - | - | TRBJ2-2 | TRBV20-1
TGCAGTGCCCCTGGACTAGCGGGAGGGACAGATACGCAGTATTTT | CSAPGLAGGTDTQYF | - | TRBD2 | TRBJ2-3 | TRBV20-1
TGTGCCAGTAGTATTACTGCCGGGACAGTCGTAGGTGGGGCCAACGTCCTGACTTTC | CASSITAGTVVGGANVLTF | few | TRBD1 | TRBJ2-6 | TRBV19
TGTGCCAGCAGTGGACAGGGGGCGCGAGAGACCCAGTACTTC | CASSGQGARETQYF | - | TRBD1 | TRBJ2-5 | TRBV2
TGCAGTGCTAGCCCCGGGACAGGGAATCAGCCCCAGCATTTT | CSASPGTGNQPQHF | - | TRBD1 | TRBJ1-5 | TRBV20-1
TGTGCCAGCAGTTACCGAGGAGCGGACAGCTCCTACAATGAGCAGTTCTTC | CASSYRGADSSYNEQFF | many | - | TRBJ2-1 | TRBV6-2/TRBV6-3
TGTGCCAGCAGCTTAGGGGGGGAGGCTGGGGCCAACGTCCTGACTTTC | CASSLGGEAGANVLTF | many | - | TRBJ2-6 | TRBV7-2
TGTGCCAGCAGCCGACAGGGGGTGGGCGAGCAGTACTTC | CASSRQGVGEQYF | many | TRBD1 | TRBJ2-7 | TRBV7-2
TGTGCCAGCAGCAGCGGGAGGGAGTACAATGAGCAGTTCTTC | CASSSGREYNEQFF | - | TRBD2 | TRBJ2-1 | TRBV11-3
TGTGCCAGCAACCAGGGCCTGACAGATACGCAGTATTTT | CASNQGLTDTQYF | - | - | TRBJ2-3 | TRBV27
TGTGCCAGCAGTCAGGGACTAGCCGCTATCTACAATGAGCAGTTCTTC | CASSQGLAAIYNEQFF | - | TRBD2 | TRBJ2-1 | TRBV2
TGTGCCAGCAGCTTTTCTGGGGGGGTTGGGGGCTACACCTTC | CASSFSGGVGGYTF | - | - | TRBJ1-2 | TRBV11-2
TGTGCCAGCAGCTTAACCCCTTCCAACAATGAGCAGTTCTTC | CASSLTPSNNEQFF | many | - | TRBJ2-1 | TRBV7-2
TGTGCCAGCAGCTCTAGCGGGGCTCTCGAAGGGGAGCAGTTCTTC | CASSSSGALEGEQFF | many | TRBD2 | TRBJ2-1 | TRBV27
TGTGCCAGCAGGGACACGAGCTCTGGAAACACCATATATTTT | CASRDTSSGNTIYF | few | - | TRBJ1-3 | TRBV7-9
TGTGCCAGCAGCTTAGTTTCTGACGCACAGACCCAGTACTTC | CASSLVSDAQTQYF | - | - | TRBJ2-5 | TRBV7-9
TGTGCCAGCAGCACCGGCCCCCTTACGGGGGAGACCCAGTACTTC | CASSTGPLTGETQYF | - | - | TRBJ2-5 | TRBV7-6